A single T cell receptor (beta chain) is shown here with its context. Its antigen is still unknown. Sequence at one end of the junction differs from germline and may be a read error. This sample is part of a study of OX40 agonist ivuxolimab in advanced cancers. Notes on the research overall: The costimulatory receptor OX40 (CD134) was targeted by ivuxolimab, a fully human IgG2 agonistic monoclonal antibody. In the dose-escalation cohort, 82.7% of patients were male, and the mean age was approximately 64 years, with a range of about 20 to 90. Among the roughly 54 dose-escalation patients, about 19 had hepatocellular carcinoma, 15 or so melanoma, 9 renal cell carcinoma and 9 head and neck cancer. Partial responses were achieved by three dose-escalation patients, of whom one had hepatocellular carcinoma and two had cutaneous melanoma. The paper describes the monotherapy dose-escalation part (N ≈ 52 patients) of the phase I trial of ivuxolimab. Intravenous ivuxolimab was administered to patients every 2 weeks at six dose levels: 0.01, 0.1, 0.3, 1.5, 3 and 10 mg/kg. Peripheral TCRbeta sequencing was intended to test whether TCR sequence diversity was altered and clonal T-cell expansion was caused by ivuxolimab. Patients were allowed to have had prior anti-PD-1, anti-PD-L1 or anti-CTLA-4 therapy, and around 40% of the dose-escalation patients had previously received checkpoint inhibitors. What the authors observed across the whole study: Low levels of normalized T-cell clonal expansion were also seen in some patients who did not respond. After ivuxolimab, more expanded clones were found on average in CD8+ T cells than in CD4+ T cells. In partial responders in the 0.1-3.0 mg/kg groups, normalized peripheral clonal expansion was found to be among the lowest, especially among CD8+ T cells. The antigen specificity of the clonally expanded peripheral T cells was not determined. At doses from 0.1 to 3.0 mg/kg, clonal expansion was seen in both CD4+ and CD8+ blood T cells between baseline and week 6.

The CDR3 numbers 15 residues from cysteine through phenylalanine. Just CDR3 DNA is preserved here, 45 bases in frame from base 1. The germline V gene (reference sequence) yields LNHDA for CDR1 and SQIVND for CDR2. To sequence the TCRbeta CDR3 region, genomic DNA was isolated from the sorted cells. The immunoSEQ Assay was used for sequencing of TCRbeta CDR3 regions. Sourced from immuneACCESS, this table was stored by TCRdb with only in-frame sequences that have V and J called. A share of the clones is absent; for the studies checked, an unresolved V gene accounts for under half, and the remainder has no known explanation. In this sample the table shows 70,000 to 95,000 clones, 88% of which occur a single time. The leading ten clones occupy 4.1% of the sample. The trial excluded patients who had a history of autoimmune disease or were on systemic immunosuppression. In every dose cohort, peripheral blood was drawn for TCR sequencing at baseline, cycle 4 day 1, and cycle 7 day 1. Samples came from an open-label, multicenter, first-in-human phase I dose-escalation trial of ivuxolimab. Adults with locally advanced or metastatic melanoma, renal cell carcinoma, hepatocellular carcinoma or head and neck squamous cell carcinoma were enrolled in the trial. Before TCR sequencing, CD4+ T cells and CD8+ T cells were sorted from peripheral blood as separate populations.

The sample consisted of CD4+ or CD8+ T cells sorted from blood, taken in a trial of the OX40 agonist ivuxolimab. The rearrangement joined TRBV19 to TRBJ2-1, with TRBD2 matching 9 junction bases. This TCR was sampled from an adult with an advanced solid tumor such as melanoma, head and neck, liver or kidney cancer. The DNA sequence reads TGTGCCAGTAGTCTAGATAGCGGGAGTTACAATGAGCAGTTCTTC. This codes for CASSLDSGSYNEQFF. The full variable domain, completed from the reference TRBV19 and TRBJ2-1 proteins outside the CDR3, reads DGGITQSPKYLFRKEGQNVTLSCEQNLNHDAMYWYRQDPGQGLRLIYYSQIVNDFQKGDIAEGYSVSREKKESFPLTVTSAQKNPTAFYLCASSLDSGSYNEQFFGPGTRLTVL.